Listed below are T cell receptor beta chains from one sample, sequenced in a study of cytomegalovirus exposure and HLA in healthy donors. Repertoires were generated with immunoSEQ multiplex PCR, while TCRdb's copy carries only in-frame clones and drops some. The sample holds about 170,000 clones, 75% seen once. Sample: PBMCs. The receptors here all came from a woman in her fifties or sixties in good health and CMV-seropositive. Both conserved end residues are part of each CDR3. Fields, in order: D gene, clone size, J gene, V gene, CDR3 DNA, CDR3 protein. D genes are given only for firm matches. Size is stated for part of the rows, as once, few or many counts, or as a class when the clone is expanded.

D gene: TRBD1; clone size: .; J gene: TRBJ2-7; V gene: TRBV10-3; CDR3 DNA: TGTGCCATCAGTGAGTTTGGGACAGGGGTAGAGCAGTACTTC; CDR3 protein: CAISEFGTGVEQYF
D gene: .; clone size: few; J gene: TRBJ2-6; V gene: TRBV28; CDR3 DNA: TGTGCCAGCAGTTTGCGGGACAGCTCTGCCAACGTCCTGACTTTC; CDR3 protein: CASSLRDSSANVLTF
D gene: .; clone size: .; J gene: TRBJ1-1; V gene: TRBV20-1; CDR3 DNA: TGCAGTGCTATCGGTTACACTGAAGCTTTCTTT; CDR3 protein: CSAIGYTEAFF
D gene: .; clone size: .; J gene: TRBJ1-6; V gene: TRBV10-3; CDR3 DNA: TGTGCCATCGGTTTGGAGAGTAATTCACCCCTCCACTTT; CDR3 protein: CAIGLESNSPLHF
D gene: .; clone size: few; J gene: TRBJ1-2; V gene: TRBV30; CDR3 DNA: TGTGCCTGGAGTGTAGGTCAGAGACAATATGGCTACACCTTC; CDR3 protein: CAWSVGQRQYGYTF
D gene: .; clone size: few; J gene: TRBJ2-2; V gene: TRBV29-1; CDR3 DNA: TGCAGCGTTGTCGTAGTGCCGAACACCGGGGAGCTGTTTTTT; CDR3 protein: CSVVVVPNTGELFF
D gene: TRBD2; clone size: .; J gene: TRBJ2-7; V gene: TRBV4-1; CDR3 DNA: TGCGCCAGCAGCCAAGCTAGCGGGGATACCTACGAGCAGTACTTC; CDR3 protein: CASSQASGDTYEQYF
D gene: TRBD1; clone size: .; J gene: TRBJ1-4; V gene: TRBV5-6; CDR3 DNA: TGTGCCAGCAGCTTAGGACAGGCACCAAATGAAAAACTGTTTTTT; CDR3 protein: CASSLGQAPNEKLFF
D gene: .; clone size: .; J gene: TRBJ2-2; V gene: TRBV6-4; CDR3 DNA: TGTGCCAGCAGTGACCGAGCGGTTAGGTCCACCGGGGAGCTGTTTTTT; CDR3 protein: CASSDRAVRSTGELFF
D gene: .; clone size: .; J gene: TRBJ2-7; V gene: TRBV7-9; CDR3 DNA: TGTGCCAGCAGCTCGGGACTCCCACATGAGGAGCAGTACTTC; CDR3 protein: CASSSGLPHEEQYF
D gene: .; clone size: .; J gene: TRBJ2-7; V gene: TRBV11-2; CDR3 DNA: TGTGCCAGCAGCAAGGGGGGGACGGGGGCCTACGAGCAGTACTTC; CDR3 protein: CASSKGGTGAYEQYF
D gene: TRBD1; clone size: few; J gene: TRBJ1-2; V gene: TRBV27; CDR3 DNA: TGTGCCAGCAGCCTTGGACAGGGAGGGGGCTATGGCTACACCTTC; CDR3 protein: CASSLGQGGGYGYTF
D gene: .; clone size: .; J gene: TRBJ2-1; V gene: TRBV6-6; CDR3 DNA: TGTGCCAGCAGCCGCAGGGGTGAGCAGTTCTTC; CDR3 protein: CASSRRGEQFF